This is a list of T cell receptor beta chains from one sample in a study of blood T cell repertoires in COVID-19. The table came from immunoSEQ multiplex PCR; TCRdb's copy has only in-frame clones and leaves some out. The sample shows 200,000 to 250,000 clones, more than 75% of them seen only once. Input material: peripheral blood. The receptor set was obtained from a man aged 80 or over with acute or convalescent COVID-19. Both conserved end residues are part of each CDR3. The order of the fields is clone size, D gene, J gene, V gene, CDR3 protein, CDR3 DNA. The D gene is left open where the match is weak. Size values are once, few and many counts, or a class for expanded clones, and some rows have none.

abundance: few
d_gene: TRBD1
j_gene: TRBJ2-7
v_gene: TRBV3-1/TRBV3-2
CDR3aa: CASSQGTGGSYEQYF
CDR3nt: TGTGCCAGCAGCCAAGGGACAGGGGGCTCCTACGAGCAGTACTTC

abundance: -
d_gene: TRBD1
j_gene: TRBJ2-2
v_gene: TRBV27
CDR3aa: CASKPGQGALNTGELFF
CDR3nt: TGTGCCAGCAAACCGGGACAGGGGGCCTTGAACACCGGGGAGCTGTTTTTT

abundance: few
d_gene: TRBD2
j_gene: TRBJ2-3
v_gene: TRBV10-3
CDR3aa: CAISDSKPPTSGRTGDTQYF
CDR3nt: TGTGCCATCAGTGACTCAAAACCCCCGACTAGCGGGAGGACTGGTGATACGCAGTATTTT

abundance: -
d_gene: TRBD1
j_gene: TRBJ1-1
v_gene: TRBV19
CDR3aa: CASSTSGGTEAFF
CDR3nt: TGTGCCAGTAGTACGTCAGGGGGCACTGAAGCTTTCTTT

abundance: -
d_gene: -
j_gene: TRBJ2-2
v_gene: TRBV3-1/TRBV3-2
CDR3aa: CASSQEYIPGELFF
CDR3nt: TGTGCCAGCAGCCAAGAATACATACCCGGGGAGCTGTTTTTT

abundance: -
d_gene: -
j_gene: TRBJ1-1
v_gene: TRBV27
CDR3aa: CASRGVDRNTEAFF
CDR3nt: TGTGCCAGCAGAGGAGTCGATCGGAACACTGAAGCTTTCTTT

abundance: -
d_gene: -
j_gene: TRBJ2-5
v_gene: TRBV7-6
CDR3aa: CASSPSRETQYF
CDR3nt: TGTGCCAGCAGCCCCTCGCGGGAGACCCAGTACTTC

abundance: -
d_gene: -
j_gene: TRBJ2-1
v_gene: TRBV3-1/TRBV3-2
CDR3aa: CASSYRDMGRGVRDNEQFF
CDR3nt: TGTGCCAGCAGCTACCGGGACATGGGTAGGGGAGTCCGGGACAATGAGCAGTTCTTC

abundance: once
d_gene: TRBD1
j_gene: TRBJ2-3
v_gene: TRBV5-1
CDR3aa: CASSVGHRDRTTDTQYF
CDR3nt: TGCGCCAGCAGCGTAGGCCACCGGGACAGGACCACAGATACGCAGTATTTT

abundance: once
d_gene: TRBD2
j_gene: TRBJ2-2
v_gene: TRBV7-3
CDR3aa: CATAISGRGGTGELFF
CDR3nt: TGTGCCACCGCGATAAGCGGGAGGGGGGGCACCGGGGAGCTGTTTTTT

abundance: -
d_gene: TRBD2
j_gene: TRBJ2-3
v_gene: TRBV2
CDR3aa: CASSVTSEGTDTQYF
CDR3nt: TGTGCCAGCAGTGTTACTAGCGAGGGGACAGATACGCAGTATTTT

abundance: -
d_gene: -
j_gene: TRBJ2-7
v_gene: TRBV7-9
CDR3aa: CASSLGGDGSYEQYF
CDR3nt: TGTGCCAGCAGCTTGGGCGGGGATGGGTCCTACGAGCAGTACTTC

abundance: -
d_gene: TRBD2
j_gene: TRBJ2-1
v_gene: TRBV5-1
CDR3aa: CASSSQTSGEIEQFF
CDR3nt: TGCGCCAGCAGCTCGCAGACTAGCGGGGAGATCGAGCAGTTCTTC

abundance: -
d_gene: -
j_gene: TRBJ2-1
v_gene: TRBV18
CDR3aa: CASSPLAGGPNEQFF
CDR3nt: TGTGCCAGCTCACCGCTAGCAGGAGGGCCGAATGAGCAGTTCTTC

abundance: -
d_gene: -
j_gene: TRBJ2-6
v_gene: TRBV24-1
CDR3aa: CATSDPGPGAYSGANVLTF
CDR3nt: TGTGCCACCAGTGATCCCGGTCCAGGGGCCTACTCTGGGGCCAACGTCCTGACTTTC

abundance: few
d_gene: TRBD1
j_gene: TRBJ1-2
v_gene: TRBV5-1
CDR3aa: CASSLGPSDRDYGYTF
CDR3nt: TGCGCCAGCAGCTTGGGTCCCTCCGACAGGGACTATGGCTACACCTTC

abundance: once
d_gene: TRBD2
j_gene: TRBJ2-3
v_gene: TRBV7-8
CDR3aa: CASSVLAGDTDTQYF
CDR3nt: TGTGCCAGCAGCGTACTAGCGGGAGATACAGATACGCAGTATTTT

abundance: -
d_gene: -
j_gene: TRBJ1-5
v_gene: TRBV18
CDR3aa: CASSPREAGGQPQHF
CDR3nt: TGTGCCAGCTCACCCAGGGAGGCAGGCGGTCAGCCCCAGCATTTT

abundance: -
d_gene: TRBD1
j_gene: TRBJ1-2
v_gene: TRBV6-6
CDR3aa: CASSYSGQEGHGYTF
CDR3nt: TGTGCCAGCAGTTACTCAGGACAGGAGGGCCATGGCTACACCTTC

abundance: -
d_gene: TRBD1
j_gene: TRBJ1-4
v_gene: TRBV7-2
CDR3aa: CASSSRSGTGTATNEKLFF
CDR3nt: TGTGCCAGCAGCTCTAGATCCGGGACAGGGACAGCAACTAATGAAAAACTGTTTTTT

abundance: few
d_gene: -
j_gene: TRBJ1-2
v_gene: TRBV24-1
CDR3aa: CATSEPGQQYGYTF
CDR3nt: TGTGCCACCAGTGAGCCCGGACAGCAATATGGCTACACCTTC

abundance: few
d_gene: TRBD1
j_gene: TRBJ1-1
v_gene: TRBV7-3
CDR3aa: CASSLTGTERGTEAFF
CDR3nt: TGTGCCAGCAGCTTAACGGGGACAGAACGGGGCACTGAAGCTTTCTTT

abundance: -
d_gene: -
j_gene: TRBJ2-1
v_gene: TRBV28
CDR3aa: CASSLIGSYNEQFF
CDR3nt: TGTGCCAGCAGTTTAATCGGCTCCTACAATGAGCAGTTCTTC

abundance: -
d_gene: -
j_gene: TRBJ1-6
v_gene: TRBV5-1
CDR3aa: CASSLTGTYNSPLHF
CDR3nt: TGCGCCAGCAGCTTGACAGGGACCTATAATTCACCCCTCCACTTT

abundance: -
d_gene: TRBD1
j_gene: TRBJ1-6
v_gene: TRBV7-2
CDR3aa: CASSLRSGTGNSPLHF
CDR3nt: TGTGCCAGCAGCTTAAGATCTGGGACAGGCAATTCACCCCTCCACTTT